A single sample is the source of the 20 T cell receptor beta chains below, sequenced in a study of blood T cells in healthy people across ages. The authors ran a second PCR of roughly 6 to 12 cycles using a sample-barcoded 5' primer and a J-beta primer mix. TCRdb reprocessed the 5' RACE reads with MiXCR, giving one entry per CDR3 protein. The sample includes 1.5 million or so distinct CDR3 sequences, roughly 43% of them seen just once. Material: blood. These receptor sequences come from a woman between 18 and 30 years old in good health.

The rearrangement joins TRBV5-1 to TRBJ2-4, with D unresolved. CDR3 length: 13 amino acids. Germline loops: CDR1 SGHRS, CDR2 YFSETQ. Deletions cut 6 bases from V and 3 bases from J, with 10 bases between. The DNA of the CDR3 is TGCGCCAGCAAGGACGTGGGCAAAAACATTCAGTACTTC. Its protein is CASKDVGKNIQYF.

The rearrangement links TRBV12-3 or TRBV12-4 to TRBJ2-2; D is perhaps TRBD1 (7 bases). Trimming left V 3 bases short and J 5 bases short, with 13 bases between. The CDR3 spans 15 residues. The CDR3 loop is CASSFPTGRTGELFF. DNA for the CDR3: TGTGCCAGCAGTTTCCCGACAGGGAGGACCGGGGAGCTGTTTTTT.

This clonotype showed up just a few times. CDR3 in amino acids: CSARTEHTQYF. The CDR3 nucleotides are TGCAGTGCTAGGACAGAACATACGCAGTATTTT. The chain has TRBV20-1 and TRBJ2-3; maybe TRBD1 (5 bases). Germline V gene sequence: CDR1 DFQATT, CDR2 SNEGSKA (reference sequence). This CDR3 has 11 amino acids. Trimming left V 3 bases short and J 7 bases short, with 8 bases between.

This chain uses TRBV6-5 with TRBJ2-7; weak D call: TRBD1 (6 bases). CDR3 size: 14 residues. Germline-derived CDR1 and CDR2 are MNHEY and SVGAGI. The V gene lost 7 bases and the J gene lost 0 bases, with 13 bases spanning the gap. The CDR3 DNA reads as TGTGCCAGCAATACCGACAGGAGCTCCTACGAGCAGTACTTC. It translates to CASNTDRSSYEQYF.

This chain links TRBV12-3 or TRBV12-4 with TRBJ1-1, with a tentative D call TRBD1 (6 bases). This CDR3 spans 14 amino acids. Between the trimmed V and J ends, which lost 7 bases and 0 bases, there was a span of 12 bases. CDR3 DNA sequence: TGTGCCAGCACCCTCAGGGGAGTGAACACTGAAGCTTTCTTT. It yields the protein CASTLRGVNTEAFF.

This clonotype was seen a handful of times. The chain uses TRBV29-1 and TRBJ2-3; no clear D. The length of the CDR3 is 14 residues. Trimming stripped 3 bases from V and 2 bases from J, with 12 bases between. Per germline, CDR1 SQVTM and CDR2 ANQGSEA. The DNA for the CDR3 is TGCAGCGTTGAGGGTGTGATGTACACAGATACGCAGTATTTT. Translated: CSVEGVMYTDTQYF.

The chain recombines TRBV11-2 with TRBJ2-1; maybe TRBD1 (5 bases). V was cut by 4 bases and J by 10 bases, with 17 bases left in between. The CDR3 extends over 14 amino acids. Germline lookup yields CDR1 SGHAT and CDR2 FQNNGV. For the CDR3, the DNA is TGTGCCAGCAGCTCCAGACAGCTCTCCTACGAGCAGTTCTTC. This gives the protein CASSSRQLSYEQFF.

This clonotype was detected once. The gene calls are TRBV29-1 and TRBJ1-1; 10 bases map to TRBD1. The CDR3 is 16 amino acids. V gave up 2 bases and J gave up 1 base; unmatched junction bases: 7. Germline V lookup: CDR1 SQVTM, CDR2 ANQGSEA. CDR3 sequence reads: CSVELRQGAKNTEAFF. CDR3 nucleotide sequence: TGCAGCGTTGAATTGAGACAGGGGGCTAAGAACACTGAAGCTTTCTTT. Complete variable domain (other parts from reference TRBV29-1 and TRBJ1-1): SAVISQKPSRDICQRGTSLTIQCQVDSQVTMMFWYRQQPGQSLTLIATANQGSEATYESGFVIDKFPISRPNLTFSTLTVSNMSPEDSSIYLCSVELRQGAKNTEAFFGQGTRLTVV.

CDR3 in amino acids: CASSLLQLNYGYTF. CDR3 DNA: TGTGCCAGCAGTTTACTTCAGCTGAACTATGGCTACACCTTC. The chain carries TRBV28 and TRBJ1-2, with unresolved D. V gave up 2 bases and J gave up 2 bases, with 9 bases separating them. The length of the CDR3 is 14 residues. Per the germline V gene, CDR1 is MDHEN and CDR2 is SYDVKM.

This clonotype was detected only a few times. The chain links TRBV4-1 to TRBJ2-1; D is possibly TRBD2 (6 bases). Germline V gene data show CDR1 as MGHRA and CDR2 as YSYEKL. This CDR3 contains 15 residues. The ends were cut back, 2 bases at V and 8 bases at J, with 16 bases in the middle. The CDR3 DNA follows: TGCGCCAGCAGCCAACAAGGACTACCGGCCTATGAGCAGTTCTTC. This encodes CASSQQGLPAYEQFF.

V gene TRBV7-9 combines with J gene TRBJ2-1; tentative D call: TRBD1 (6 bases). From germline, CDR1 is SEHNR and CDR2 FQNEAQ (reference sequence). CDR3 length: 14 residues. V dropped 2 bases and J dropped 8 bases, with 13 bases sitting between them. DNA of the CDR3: TGTGCCAGCAGCTTATTTATTGGGGGCTATGAGCAGTTCTTC. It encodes CASSLFIGGYEQFF.

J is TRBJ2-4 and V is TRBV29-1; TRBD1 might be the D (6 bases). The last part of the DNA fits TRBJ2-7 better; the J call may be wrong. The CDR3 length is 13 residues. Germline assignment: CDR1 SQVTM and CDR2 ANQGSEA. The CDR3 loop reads CSVPGTFGNEQYF. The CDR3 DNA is TGCAGCGTCCCCGGGACATTCGGCAACGAGCAGTACTTC.

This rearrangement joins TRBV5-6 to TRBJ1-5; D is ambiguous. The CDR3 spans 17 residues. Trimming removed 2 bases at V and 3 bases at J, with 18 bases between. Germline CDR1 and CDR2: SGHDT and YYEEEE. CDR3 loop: CASSFGDINRLNQPQHF. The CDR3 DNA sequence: TGTGCCAGCAGCTTCGGTGATATTAACAGACTCAATCAGCCCCAGCATTTT.

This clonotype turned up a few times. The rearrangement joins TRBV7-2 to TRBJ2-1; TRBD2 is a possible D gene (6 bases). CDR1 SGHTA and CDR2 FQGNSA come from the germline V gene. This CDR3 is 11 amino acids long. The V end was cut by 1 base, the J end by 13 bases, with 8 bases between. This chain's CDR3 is CASSLGGTQFF. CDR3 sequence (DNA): TGTGCCAGCAGCTTAGGAGGGACTCAGTTCTTC.

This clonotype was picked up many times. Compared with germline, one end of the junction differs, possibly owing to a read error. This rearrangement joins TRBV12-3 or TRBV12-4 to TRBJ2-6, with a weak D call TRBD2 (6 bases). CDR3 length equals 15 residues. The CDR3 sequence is CASSLGGPGANVLTF. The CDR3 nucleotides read TGCGCCAGCAGCTTGGGGGGTCCTGGGGCCAACGTCCTGACTTTC.

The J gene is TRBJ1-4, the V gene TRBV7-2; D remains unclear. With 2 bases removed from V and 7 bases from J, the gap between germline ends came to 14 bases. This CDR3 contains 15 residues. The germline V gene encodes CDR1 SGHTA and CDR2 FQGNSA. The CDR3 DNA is TGTGCCAGCAGCTTACTCAAGACTTCGGGTGAAAAACTGTTTTTT. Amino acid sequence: CASSLLKTSGEKLFF.

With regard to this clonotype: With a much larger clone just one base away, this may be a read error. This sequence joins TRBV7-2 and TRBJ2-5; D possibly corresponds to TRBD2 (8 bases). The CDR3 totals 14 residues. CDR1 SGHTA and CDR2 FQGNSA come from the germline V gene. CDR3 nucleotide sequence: TGTGCCAGCAGCGTAGCGGGACAGCAAGAGACCCAGTACTTC. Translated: CASSVAGQQETQYF. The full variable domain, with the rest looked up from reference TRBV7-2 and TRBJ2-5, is GAGVSQSPSNKVTEKGKDVELRCDPISGHTALYWYRQSLGQGLEFLIYFQGNSAPDKSGLPSDRFSAERTGGSVSTLTIQRTQQEDSAVYLCASSVAGQQETQYFGPGTRLLVL.

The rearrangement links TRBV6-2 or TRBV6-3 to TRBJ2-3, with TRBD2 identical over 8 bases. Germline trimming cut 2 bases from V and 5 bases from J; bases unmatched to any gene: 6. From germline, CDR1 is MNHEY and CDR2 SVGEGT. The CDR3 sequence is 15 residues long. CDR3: CASSYLGLAGDTQYF. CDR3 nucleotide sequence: TGTGCCAGCAGTTACCTCGGACTAGCTGGAGATACGCAGTATTTT.

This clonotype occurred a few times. This CDR3 reads CSASNRAQYGYTF. For the CDR3, the DNA is TGCAGTGCTAGCAACAGGGCCCAGTATGGCTACACCTTC. This sequence joins TRBV20-1 and TRBJ1-2; perhaps TRBD1 as D (6 bases). The germline V and J ends were trimmed by 3 bases and 5 bases, with 13 bases remaining between them. CDR3 length equals 13 residues. Per the germline V gene, CDR1 is DFQATT and CDR2 is SNEGSKA (reference sequence).

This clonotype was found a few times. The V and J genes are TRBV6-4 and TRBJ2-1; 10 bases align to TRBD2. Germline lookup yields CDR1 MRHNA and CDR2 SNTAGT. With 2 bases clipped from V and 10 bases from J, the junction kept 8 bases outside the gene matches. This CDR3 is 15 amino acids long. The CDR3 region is CASSDGLAGDKEQFF. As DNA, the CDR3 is TGTGCCAGCAGTGACGGCCTAGCGGGAGATAAGGAGCAGTTCTTC.